The rows below give T cell receptor beta chains drawn from one sample of a study of identical twins. Each CDR3 protein is one row after TCRdb ran MiXCR on the 5' RACE reads. The profile covers 300,000 to 350,000 distinct CDR3 sequences, with 9% to 15% appearing a single time and 6% to 9% taken by the ten largest. In addition, the sample was reused for a study of yellow fever vaccine responses in identical twins.

Sequenced sample: CD8+ T cells sorted from blood. The source is a woman between 18 and 29 years old in good health. CDR3s include the opening cysteine and the closing phenylalanine or tryptophan. D genes are given only for firm matches. Clone size is shown for a subset of rows, as once, few, many or a class of expanded clone.

j_call	clone_size	v_call	d_call	cdr3_nt	cdr3_aa
TRBJ2-1	-	TRBV28	TRBD2	TGTGCCAGCAGTGACGAGCTAGCGGGAGAGGGGCTGAATGAGCAGTTCTTC	CASSDELAGEGLNEQFF
TRBJ2-4	few	TRBV27	TRBD1	TGTGCCAGCAGTTCGGCAGGGGGAGCCAAAAACATTCAGTACTTC	CASSSAGGAKNIQYF
TRBJ2-2	-	TRBV20-1	-	TGCAGTGCTAGAGCCCCTCTAGACACCGGGGAGCTGTTTTTT	CSARAPLDTGELFF
TRBJ2-1	many	TRBV4-1	TRBD2	TGCGCCAGCAGCCCAGCGGGAGGGTACAGCTATGAGCAGTTCTTC	CASSPAGGYSYEQFF
TRBJ1-2	few	TRBV27	-	TGTGCCAGCAGGGGGAGAGGGGGGGAAAACGGCTACACCTTC	CASRGRGGENGYTF
TRBJ2-1	-	TRBV12-3/TRBV12-4	-	TGTGCCAGCAGTTCAATGGACGGTTCGAAGGAGCAGTTCTTC	CASSSMDGSKEQFF
TRBJ2-5	few	TRBV11-2	-	TGTGCCAGCAGCTTAGACCCCACAGGGCTCTACCAAGAGACCCAGTACTTC	CASSLDPTGLYQETQYF
TRBJ2-2	many	TRBV27	-	TGTGCCAGCAGTTTATCACCAACCGGGACGGAGCGAAACACCGGGGAGCTGTTTTTT	CASSLSPTGTERNTGELFF
TRBJ1-2	few	TRBV5-5	-	TGTGCCAGCAGCTTAGAGGACGGAGCTAACTATGGCTACACCTTC	CASSLEDGANYGYTF
TRBJ2-3	-	TRBV19	TRBD2	TGTGCCAGTAGCCAGACTAGCGGGAGCCCCCAAACCCCCACAGATACGCAGTATTTT	CASSQTSGSPQTPTDTQYF
TRBJ2-1	many	TRBV6-4	-	TGTGCCAGCAGTGCTACAGGGTTTGAGCAGTTCTTC	CASSATGFEQFF
TRBJ2-1	few	TRBV2	TRBD2	TGTGCCACATTAATAGCGGGAGAGTACAATGAGCAGTTCTTC	CATLIAGEYNEQFF
TRBJ2-7	-	TRBV4-1	TRBD2	TGCGCCAGCAGCCAGGGAGCGGGAACCTCCTACGAGCAGTACTTC	CASSQGAGTSYEQYF
TRBJ2-1	few	TRBV12-3/TRBV12-4	-	TGTGCCAGCAGCTTTACAGGGTTTACCTACAATGAGCAGTTCTTC	CASSFTGFTYNEQFF
TRBJ1-1	-	TRBV12-3/TRBV12-4	-	TGTGCCAGCAGCTTTTCAGCCACTGAAGCTTTCTTT	CASSFSATEAFF
TRBJ2-3	-	TRBV4-1	-	TGCGCCAGCAGCCAAGATCTTTGGAGACGACAACGCACAGATACGCAGTATTTT	CASSQDLWRRQRTDTQYF
TRBJ1-1	few	TRBV24-1	TRBD1	TGTGCCACCAGTGCCCAGACAGGGGCTGAAGCTTTCTTT	CATSAQTGAEAFF
TRBJ1-1	-	TRBV5-1	-	TGCGCCAGCAGCTTGGATTTTTCGGGAGGCACTGAAGCTTTCTTT	CASSLDFSGGTEAFF
TRBJ2-1	-	TRBV7-9	-	TGTGCCAGCAGCCTAGAAAGGCCTAGCGCAGACAATGAGCAGTTCTTC	CASSLERPSADNEQFF
TRBJ2-1	-	TRBV5-6	TRBD2	TGTGCCAGCAGCTTGGGACTAGCGAGGTGGGAGCAGTTCTTC	CASSLGLARWEQFF
TRBJ1-5	few	TRBV12-5	-	TGTGCTAGTGGTTCGGGGGCCGTCGAGCCCCAGCATTTT	CASGSGAVEPQHF
TRBJ2-7	-	TRBV10-2	TRBD2	TGCGCCAGCAGTGGGGGGGGAGGGCCCTACGAGCAGTACTTC	CASSGGGGPYEQYF
TRBJ2-3	many	TRBV15	-	TGTGCCACCAGCAGAGAGACCACTGCTAGCACAGATACGCAGTATTTT	CATSRETTASTDTQYF
TRBJ2-5	many	TRBV2	TRBD2	TGTGCCAGCATCTTGGAAGGACTAGCGGGACCGGCGGCCCAGTACTTC	CASILEGLAGPAAQYF
TRBJ2-5	few	TRBV5-1	TRBD2	TGCGCCAGCAGCGATACTAGCGGGGGGACGGTGGTCACCCAGTACTTC	CASSDTSGGTVVTQYF
TRBJ1-5	many	TRBV15	-	TGTGCCACCAGCAGAGGCCCGGCCTTGGGCAATCAGCCCCAGCATTTT	CATSRGPALGNQPQHF
TRBJ1-1	-	TRBV11-2	-	TGTGCCAGCAGCCTAGGGGGTCTGGGAGCTTTCTTT	CASSLGGLGAFF
TRBJ2-7	many	TRBV29-1	-	TGCAGCGTTGAAGGTGGACTGGTTGGGGCGGCGTACGAGCAGTACTTC	CSVEGGLVGAAYEQYF
TRBJ2-1	-	TRBV4-1	-	TGCGCCAGCTGGCCTGTGGACGGCGGCAATGAGCAGTTCTTC	CASWPVDGGNEQFF
TRBJ1-1	few	TRBV27	-	TGTGCCAGCAGTTCCTCCTTTCGGACCCGGGCCCTGAACACTGAAGCTTTCTTT	CASSSSFRTRALNTEAFF
TRBJ1-1	many	TRBV7-9	-	TGTGCCAGCCGCTTAGGGAACACTGAAGCTTTCTTT	CASRLGNTEAFF
TRBJ2-3	-	TRBV12-3/TRBV12-4	-	TGTGCCAGCAGTGTAAGGACAGATACGCAGTATTTT	CASSVRTDTQYF
TRBJ2-1	many	TRBV29-1	-	TGCAGCGTTGAAGGCGGGGAAGGTTTGGATGAGCAGTTCTTC	CSVEGGEGLDEQFF
TRBJ2-3	few	TRBV7-8	-	TGTGCCAGCAGCTTAGTGGCAGGGGGCACAGATACGCAGTATTTT	CASSLVAGGTDTQYF
TRBJ2-1	many	TRBV5-5	-	TGTGCCAGCAGCTTGGGTGGGAGGATGGACAATGAGCAGTTCTTC	CASSLGGRMDNEQFF
TRBJ2-1	few	TRBV9	-	TGTGCCAGCAGCGTGCATGACAATGAGCAGTTCTTC	CASSVHDNEQFF
TRBJ2-5	-	TRBV9	TRBD2	TGTGCCAGCAGCGAGGGTAGCGGGAGTTCGGAGACCCAGTACTTC	CASSEGSGSSETQYF
TRBJ2-1	few	TRBV20-1	TRBD1	TGCAGTGCTAGCGACAGGGACAGGGCAGACGGCAATGAGCAGTTCTTC	CSASDRDRADGNEQFF
TRBJ2-1	-	TRBV2	TRBD2	TGTGCCAGCAGTGAAGCTACTAGCGGGTTCTACAATGAGCAGTTCTTC	CASSEATSGFYNEQFF
TRBJ2-1	few	TRBV7-9	-	TGTGCCAGCAGCTCCCCCGTTGTGCAGGGTACCTACAATGAGCAGTTCTTC	CASSSPVVQGTYNEQFF
TRBJ2-1	-	TRBV20-1	TRBD2	TGCAGTGAGGGCCGCGGGGGGGCCCTCAATGAGCAGTTCTTC	CSEGRGGALNEQFF
TRBJ1-5	many	TRBV12-3/TRBV12-4	-	TGTGCCAGCAGTTTACAGAGCCAGCCCCAGCATTTT	CASSLQSQPQHF
TRBJ1-2	few	TRBV15	-	TGTGCCACCAGCAGTTCCCAAGAGGGGAACTATGGCTACACCTTC	CATSSSQEGNYGYTF
TRBJ2-7	many	TRBV29-1	TRBD2	TGCAGCGTTGTTGCGGGAGTGAGCACCGAGCAGTACTTC	CSVVAGVSTEQYF
TRBJ1-2	-	TRBV12-3/TRBV12-4	-	TGTGCCAGCAGCCCAGGACTGTTTAACTATGGCTACACCTTC	CASSPGLFNYGYTF
TRBJ2-2	once	TRBV19	-	TGTGCCAGTAGTCCCCCGACGAGGTCCACCGGGGAGCTGTTTTTT	CASSPPTRSTGELFF